This record looks at one T cell receptor beta chain sequence and its context. Its specificity is unknown. The junction departs from germline at one end; a sequencing error may be responsible. The data were obtained in a study of cytomegalovirus exposure and HLA in healthy donors. The study's findings and limits: Reportedly, a later analysis found an Asian-associated ancestry cluster had fewer N-insertions than the roughly 700-donor mean. Several of the most significant clusters were apparently associated with common viral pathogens in a later analysis.

Primers for the PCR totalled 60 Vbeta and 13 Jbeta. This table comes from immunoSEQ multiplex PCR, and its TCRdb copy is limited to in-frame clones, with some not included. This table holds fewer than 250,000 clones, roughly 80% found once. The CDR3 spans 21 residues. The germline V gene encodes CDR1 MDHEN and CDR2 SYDVKM. Sequenced input: PBMCs. The V gene is TRBV28, the J gene TRBJ2-7, with 14 bases identical to TRBD2. The TCR was taken from a woman in her forties or fifties in good health and CMV-seronegative. CDR3 nucleotide sequence: TGTGCCAGCAGTTTGGGGCCCGGGACTAGCGGGGGCCCGCCGCCCTTTTACGAGCAGCACTTC. This gives the protein CASSLGPGTSGGPPPFYEQHF. The variable domain in full, with the rest retrieved from reference TRBV28 and TRBJ2-7, is DVKVTQSSRYLVKRTGEKVFLECVQDMDHENMFWYRQDPGLGLRLIYFSYDVKMKEKGDIPEGYSVSREKKERFSLILESASTNQTSMYLCASSLGPGTSGGPPPFYEQHFGPGTRLTVT.